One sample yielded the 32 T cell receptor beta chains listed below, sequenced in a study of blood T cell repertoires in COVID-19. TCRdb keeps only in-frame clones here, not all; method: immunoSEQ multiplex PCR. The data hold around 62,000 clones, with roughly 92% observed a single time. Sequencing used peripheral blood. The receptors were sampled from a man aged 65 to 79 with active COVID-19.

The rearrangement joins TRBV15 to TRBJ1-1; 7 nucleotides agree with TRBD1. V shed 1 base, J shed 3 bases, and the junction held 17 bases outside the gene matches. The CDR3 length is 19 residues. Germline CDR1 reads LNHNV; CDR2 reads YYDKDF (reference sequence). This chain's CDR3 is CATSRGPVDRLAADTEAFF. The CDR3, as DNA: TGTGCCACCAGCAGAGGCCCCGTGGACAGGCTCGCTGCGGACACTGAAGCTTTCTTT. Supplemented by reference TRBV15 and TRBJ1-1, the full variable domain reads DAMVIQNPRYQVTQFGKPVTLSCSQTLNHNVMYWYQQKSSQAPKLLFHYYDKDFNNEADTPDNFQSRRPNTSFCFLDIRSPGLGDTAMYLCATSRGPVDRLAADTEAFFGQGTRLTVV.

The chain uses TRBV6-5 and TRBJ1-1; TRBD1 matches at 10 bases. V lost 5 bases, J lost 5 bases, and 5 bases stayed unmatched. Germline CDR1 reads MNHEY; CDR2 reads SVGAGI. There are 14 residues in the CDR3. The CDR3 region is CASSHDRGLTEAFF. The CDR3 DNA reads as TGTGCCAGCAGTCATGACAGGGGGCTGACTGAAGCTTTCTTT.

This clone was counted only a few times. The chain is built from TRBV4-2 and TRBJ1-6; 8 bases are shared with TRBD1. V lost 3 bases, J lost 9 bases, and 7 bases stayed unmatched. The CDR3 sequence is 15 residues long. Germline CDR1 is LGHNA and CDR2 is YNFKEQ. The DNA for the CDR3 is TGTGCCAGCAGCCAGAGGACAGGGAGTAGTTCACCCCTCCACTTT. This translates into CASSQRTGSSSPLHF.

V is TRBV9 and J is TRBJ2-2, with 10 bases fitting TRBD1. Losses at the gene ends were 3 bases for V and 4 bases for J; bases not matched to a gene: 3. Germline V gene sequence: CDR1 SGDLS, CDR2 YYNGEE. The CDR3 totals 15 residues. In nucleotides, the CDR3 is TGTGCCAGCAGCGCTGGACAGGGGGGCACCGGGGAGCTGTTTTTT. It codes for CASSAGQGGTGELFF.

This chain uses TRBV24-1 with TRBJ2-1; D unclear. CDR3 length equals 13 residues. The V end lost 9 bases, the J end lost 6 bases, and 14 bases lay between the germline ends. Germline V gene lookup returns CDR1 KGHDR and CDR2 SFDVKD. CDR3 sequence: CATSRTPANEQFF. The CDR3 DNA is TGTGCCACCTCCCGAACACCCGCCAATGAGCAGTTCTTC.

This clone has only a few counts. The CDR3 region has the DNA TGTGCCACCGCCGGGACAGTGACCACCGGGGAGCTGTTTTTT. Protein product: CATAGTVTTGELFF. The V and J genes are TRBV2 and TRBJ2-2, with TRBD1 identical over 7 bases. The junction had 9 bases not matched to a gene; V was cut back by 10 bases and J by 4 bases. The CDR3 is 14 residues long. In germline, CDR1 is SNHLY, CDR2 FYNNEI.

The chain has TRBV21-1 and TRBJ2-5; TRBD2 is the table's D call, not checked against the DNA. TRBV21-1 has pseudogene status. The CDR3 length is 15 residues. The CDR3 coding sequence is TGTGCCAGCAGCAAAACAAAGACTAGCCGAGAGACCCAGTACTTC. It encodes CASSKTKTSRETQYF.

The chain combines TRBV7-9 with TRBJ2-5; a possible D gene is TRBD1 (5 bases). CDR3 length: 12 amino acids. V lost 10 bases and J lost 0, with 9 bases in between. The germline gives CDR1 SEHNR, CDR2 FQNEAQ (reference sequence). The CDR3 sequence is CATATDQETQYF. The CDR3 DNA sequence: TGTGCCACCGCGACAGACCAAGAGACCCAGTACTTC.

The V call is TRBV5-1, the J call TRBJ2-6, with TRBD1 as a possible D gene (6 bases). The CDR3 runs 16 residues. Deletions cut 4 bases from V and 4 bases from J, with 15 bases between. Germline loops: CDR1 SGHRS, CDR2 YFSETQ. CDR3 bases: TGCGCCAGCAGCCAAATCACAGGGACAGGGGCCAACGTCCTGACTTTC. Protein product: CASSQITGTGANVLTF.

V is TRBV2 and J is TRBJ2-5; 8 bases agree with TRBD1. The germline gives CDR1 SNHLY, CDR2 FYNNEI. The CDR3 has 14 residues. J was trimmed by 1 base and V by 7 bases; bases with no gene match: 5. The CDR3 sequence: CASNGDRGQETQYF. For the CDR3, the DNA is TGTGCCAGCAACGGTGACAGGGGCCAAGAGACCCAGTACTTC.

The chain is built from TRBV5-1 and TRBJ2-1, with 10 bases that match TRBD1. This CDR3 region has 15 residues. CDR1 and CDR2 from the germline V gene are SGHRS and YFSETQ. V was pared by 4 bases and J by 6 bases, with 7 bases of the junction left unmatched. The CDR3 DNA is TGCGCCAGCAGCGCCGGGACAGGGGTCAGCAATGAGCAGTTCTTC. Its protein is CASSAGTGVSNEQFF.

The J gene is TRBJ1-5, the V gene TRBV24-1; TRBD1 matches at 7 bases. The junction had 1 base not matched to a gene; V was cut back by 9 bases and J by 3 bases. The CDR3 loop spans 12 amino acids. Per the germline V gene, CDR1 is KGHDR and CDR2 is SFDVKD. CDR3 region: CATGTANQPQHF. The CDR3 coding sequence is TGTGCCACCGGGACAGCCAATCAGCCCCAGCATTTT.

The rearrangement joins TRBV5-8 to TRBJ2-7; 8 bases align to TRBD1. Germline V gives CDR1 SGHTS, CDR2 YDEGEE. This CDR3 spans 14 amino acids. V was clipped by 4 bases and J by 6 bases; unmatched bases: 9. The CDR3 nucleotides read TGTGCCAGCAGCCTCCGGACAGGGTCAACCGAGCAGTACGTC. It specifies CASSLRTGSTEQYV.

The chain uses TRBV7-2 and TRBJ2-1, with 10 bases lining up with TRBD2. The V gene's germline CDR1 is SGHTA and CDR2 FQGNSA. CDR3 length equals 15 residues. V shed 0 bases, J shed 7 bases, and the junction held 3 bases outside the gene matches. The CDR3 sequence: CASSLASGGWNEQFF. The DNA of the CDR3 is TGTGCCAGCAGCTTAGCTAGCGGGGGGTGGAATGAGCAGTTCTTC.

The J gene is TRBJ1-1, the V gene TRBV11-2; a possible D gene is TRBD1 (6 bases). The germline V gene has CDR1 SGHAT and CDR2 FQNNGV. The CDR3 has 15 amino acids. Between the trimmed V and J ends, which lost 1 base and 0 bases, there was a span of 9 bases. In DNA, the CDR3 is TGTGCCAGCAGCTTAGGTCAGGGGTTGAACACTGAAGCTTTCTTT. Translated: CASSLGQGLNTEAFF.

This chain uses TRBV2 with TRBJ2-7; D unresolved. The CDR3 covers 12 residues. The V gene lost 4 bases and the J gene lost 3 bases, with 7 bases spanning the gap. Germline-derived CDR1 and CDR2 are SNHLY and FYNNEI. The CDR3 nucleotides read TGTGCCAGCAGTGTCCGGTTCTACGAGCAGTACGTC. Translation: CASSVRFYEQYV.

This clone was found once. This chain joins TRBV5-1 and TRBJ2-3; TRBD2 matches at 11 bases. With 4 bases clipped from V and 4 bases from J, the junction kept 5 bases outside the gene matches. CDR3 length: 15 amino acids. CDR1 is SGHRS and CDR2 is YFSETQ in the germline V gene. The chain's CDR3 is CASSVSSGGPDTQYF. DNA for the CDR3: TGCGCCAGCAGCGTGTCTAGCGGGGGGCCAGATACGCAGTATTTT.

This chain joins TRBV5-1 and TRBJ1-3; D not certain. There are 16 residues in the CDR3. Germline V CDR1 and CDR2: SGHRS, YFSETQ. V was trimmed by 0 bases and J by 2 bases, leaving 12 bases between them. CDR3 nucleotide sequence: TGCGCCAGCAGCTTGGCCGAGGTGTTGACTGGAAACACCATATATTTT. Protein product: CASSLAEVLTGNTIYF.

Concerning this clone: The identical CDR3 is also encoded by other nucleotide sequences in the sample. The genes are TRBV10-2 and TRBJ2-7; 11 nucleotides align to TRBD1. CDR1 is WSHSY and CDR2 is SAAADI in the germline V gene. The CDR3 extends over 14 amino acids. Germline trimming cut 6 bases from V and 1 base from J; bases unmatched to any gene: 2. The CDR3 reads CASRGQGGSYEQYF. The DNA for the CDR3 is TGCGCCAGCAGGGGACAGGGGGGTTCCTACGAGCAGTACTTC.

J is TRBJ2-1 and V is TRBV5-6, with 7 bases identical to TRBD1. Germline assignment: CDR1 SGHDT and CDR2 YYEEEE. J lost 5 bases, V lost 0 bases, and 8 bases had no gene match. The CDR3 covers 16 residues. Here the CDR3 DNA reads TGTGCCAGCAGCTTGGAATGGGGACAGCTTAACAATGAGCAGTTCTTC. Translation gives CASSLEWGQLNNEQFF.

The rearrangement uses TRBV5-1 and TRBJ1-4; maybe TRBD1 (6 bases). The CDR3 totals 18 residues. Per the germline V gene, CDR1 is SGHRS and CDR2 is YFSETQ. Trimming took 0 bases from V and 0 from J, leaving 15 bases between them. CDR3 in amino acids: CASSLVWDNSPTNEKLFF. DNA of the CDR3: TGCGCCAGCAGCTTGGTGTGGGACAATAGTCCAACTAATGAAAAACTGTTTTTT. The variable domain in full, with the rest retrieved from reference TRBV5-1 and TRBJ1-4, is KAGVTQTPRYLIKTRGQQVTLSCSPISGHRSVSWYQQTPGQGLQFLFEYFSETQRNKGNFPGRFSGRQFSNSRSEMNVSTLELGDSALYLCASSLVWDNSPTNEKLFFGSGTQLSVL.

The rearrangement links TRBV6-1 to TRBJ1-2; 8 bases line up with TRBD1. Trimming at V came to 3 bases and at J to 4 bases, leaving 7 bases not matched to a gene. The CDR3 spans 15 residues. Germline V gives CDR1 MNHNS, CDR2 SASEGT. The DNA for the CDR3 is TGTGCCAGCAGTGATCGCAGGGGGCGCATCTATGGCTACACCTTC. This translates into CASSDRRGRIYGYTF.

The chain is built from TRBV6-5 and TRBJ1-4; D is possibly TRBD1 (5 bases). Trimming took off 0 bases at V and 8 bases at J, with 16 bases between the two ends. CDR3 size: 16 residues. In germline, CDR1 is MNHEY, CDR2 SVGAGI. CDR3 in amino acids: CASSYSTGGFAEKLFF. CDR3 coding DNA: TGTGCCAGCAGTTACTCCACCGGGGGGTTTGCGGAAAAACTGTTTTTT.

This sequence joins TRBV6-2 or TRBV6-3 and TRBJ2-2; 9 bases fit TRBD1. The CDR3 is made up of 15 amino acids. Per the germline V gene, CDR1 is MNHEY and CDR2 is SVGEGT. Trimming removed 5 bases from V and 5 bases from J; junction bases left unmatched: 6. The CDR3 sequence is CASSITGGWTGELFF. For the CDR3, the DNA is TGTGCCAGCAGTATTACAGGGGGCTGGACCGGGGAGCTGTTTTTT.

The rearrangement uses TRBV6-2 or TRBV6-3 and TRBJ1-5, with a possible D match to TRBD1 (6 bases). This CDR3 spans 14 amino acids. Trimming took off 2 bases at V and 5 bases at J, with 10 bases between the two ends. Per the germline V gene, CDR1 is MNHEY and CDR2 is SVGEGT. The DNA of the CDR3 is TGTGCCAGCAGTTACCTGGCAGGGGATCAGCCCCAGCATTTT. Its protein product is CASSYLAGDQPQHF.

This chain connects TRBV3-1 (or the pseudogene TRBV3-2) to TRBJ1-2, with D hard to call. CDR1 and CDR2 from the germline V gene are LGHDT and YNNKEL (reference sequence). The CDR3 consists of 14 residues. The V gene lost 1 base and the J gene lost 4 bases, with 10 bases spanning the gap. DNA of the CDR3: TGTGCCAGCAGCCAAGTTGGGGAGGGCTATGGCTACACCTTC. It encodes CASSQVGEGYGYTF.

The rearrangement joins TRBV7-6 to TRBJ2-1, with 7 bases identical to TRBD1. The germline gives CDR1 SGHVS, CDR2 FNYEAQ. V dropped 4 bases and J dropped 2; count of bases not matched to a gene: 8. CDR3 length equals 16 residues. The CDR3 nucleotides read TGTGCCAGCAGCTCAGATCCCACAGGGGCCTACAATGAGCAGTTCTTC. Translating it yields CASSSDPTGAYNEQFF.

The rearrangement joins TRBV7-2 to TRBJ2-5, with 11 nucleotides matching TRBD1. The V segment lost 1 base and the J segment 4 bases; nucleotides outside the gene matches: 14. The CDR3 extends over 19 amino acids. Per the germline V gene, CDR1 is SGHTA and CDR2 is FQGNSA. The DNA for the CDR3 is TGTGCCAGCAGCTTAGGATGGTCGGGGGGGACAGGGGGTCGAGAGACCCAGTACTTC. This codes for CASSLGWSGGTGGRETQYF.

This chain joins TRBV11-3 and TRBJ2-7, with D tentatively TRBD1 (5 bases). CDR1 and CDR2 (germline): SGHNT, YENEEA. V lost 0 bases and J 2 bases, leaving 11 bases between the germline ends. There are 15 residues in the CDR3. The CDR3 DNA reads TGTGCCAGCAGCTTAGATCTTTTAGGGGCCTACGAGCAGTACTTC. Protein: CASSLDLLGAYEQYF.

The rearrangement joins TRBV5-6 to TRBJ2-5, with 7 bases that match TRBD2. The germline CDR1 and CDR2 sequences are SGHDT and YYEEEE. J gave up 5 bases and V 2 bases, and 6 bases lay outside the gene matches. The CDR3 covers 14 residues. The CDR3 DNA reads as TGTGCCAGCAGCTTCAGCGGGGCGAGGGAGACCCAGTACTTC. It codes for CASSFSGARETQYF.

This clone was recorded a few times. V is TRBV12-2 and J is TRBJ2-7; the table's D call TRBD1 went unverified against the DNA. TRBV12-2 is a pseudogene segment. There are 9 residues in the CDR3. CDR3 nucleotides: TGTGCAAGTCGCTTCAGTCGGTACGTC. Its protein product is CASRFSRYV.

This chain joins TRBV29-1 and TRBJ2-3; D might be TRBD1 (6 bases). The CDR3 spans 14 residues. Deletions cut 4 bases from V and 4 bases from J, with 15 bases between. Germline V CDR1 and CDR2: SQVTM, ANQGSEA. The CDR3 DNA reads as TGCAGCGTTGGGGCTTTTGGGGGCGCAGATACGCAGTATTTT. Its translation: CSVGAFGGADTQYF.